This T cell receptor beta chain was retrieved from a study of cytomegalovirus exposure and HLA in healthy donors. Clones were read by immunoSEQ multiplex PCR, and TCRdb kept only the in-frame ones, dropping some. This table has 150,000 to 200,000 clones, about nine tenths appearing once. Germline assignment: CDR1 LNHNV and CDR2 YYDKDF (reference sequence). With 0 bases removed from V and 6 bases from J, the gap between germline ends came to 8 bases. The CDR3 totals 14 residues. The sequence came from a man between 18 and 29 years old in good health and CMV-seropositive. V gene TRBV15 combines with J gene TRBJ2-2; a possible D gene is TRBD2 (5 bases). Specimen: PBMCs. The CDR3 loop reads CATSRDEGPGELFF. CDR3 in DNA: TGTGCCACCAGCAGAGATGAGGGCCCCGGGGAGCTGTTTTTT.